A single sample gave rise to the 15 T cell receptor beta chains below, sequenced in a study of T cells in Graves' hyperthyroidism and ophthalmopathy (dated by TCRdb to the late 2010s). The receptor library was made with multiplex PCR. Sequencing instrument: Illumina HiSeq 2000. The TCR beta CDR3 regions were amplified from the RNA transcripts. A first-round RT-PCR of the TCR CDR3 used the HTBI primer set with the Qiagen OneStep RT-PCR kit. TCRdb itself trimmed the public reads at Q25 with fastp, ran MiXCR and retained productive beta chains. Entries that share a CDR3 protein sequence are merged under the most common genes and DNA. The sample data list a few hundred thousand distinct CDR3 sequences, and about 13% of these were observed just once. Of the sample, around 21% falls within the top ten clones. The specimen sequenced was blood. The receptors were sampled from a man aged 30 to 39 with Graves' hyperthyroidism that later progressed to Graves' ophthalmopathy.

In its sample, this clonotype was seen a few times. In DNA, the CDR3 is TGCAGTGCCCGGACAGGGCTCCTCCCCTACGAGCAGTACTTC. Amino acids: CSARTGLLPYEQYF. This rearrangement joins TRBV20-1 to TRBJ2-7, with TRBD1 matching over 8 bases. CDR1 and CDR2 (germline): DFQATT, SNEGSKA (reference sequence). The CDR3 runs to 14 residues. V was pared by 6 bases and J by 2 bases, with 9 bases of the junction left unmatched.

This chain connects TRBV11-2 to TRBJ1-3, with D possibly being TRBD1 (5 bases). Germline CDR1 reads SGHAT; CDR2 reads FQNNGV. V gave up 2 bases and J gave up 3 bases, with 11 bases separating them. This CDR3 comprises 15 residues. The CDR3 spells CASSLSGLYGNTIYF. Written as DNA, the CDR3 is TGTGCCAGCAGCTTATCAGGGTTGTATGGAAACACCATATATTTT.

This clonotype has a count of ten or more. The chain uses TRBV3-1 and TRBJ2-7; TRBD2 agrees at 8 bases. Germline trimming cut 1 base from V and 6 bases from J; bases unmatched to any gene: 5. The CDR3 is made up of 14 amino acids. In germline, CDR1 is LGHDT, CDR2 YNNKEL (reference sequence). The CDR3 DNA reads as TGTGCCAGCAGCCAAGGGGGGACTAGACGCGAGCAGTACTTC. Translating it yields CASSQGGTRREQYF.

The V and J genes are TRBV14 and TRBJ2-1, with TRBD2 as a possible D gene (6 bases). Germline loops: CDR1 SGHDN, CDR2 FVKESK. V was pared by 3 bases and J by 7 bases, with 13 bases between. This CDR3 has 14 amino acids. Here the CDR3 DNA reads TGTGCCAGCAGCCATCGACTAGTTGGGAATGAGCAGTTCTTC. Protein sequence: CASSHRLVGNEQFF.

This clonotype was recorded a few times. The gene calls are TRBV30 and TRBJ2-1, with a tentative D call TRBD2 (6 bases). The CDR3 spans 15 residues. In germline, CDR1 is GTSNPN, CDR2 SVGIG (reference sequence). V gave up 5 bases and J gave up 1 base, with 15 bases separating them. The CDR3 nucleotides are TGTGCCTGGGATGAGACAGCGGGTTCCTACAATGAGCAGTTCTTC. It encodes CAWDETAGSYNEQFF.

This clonotype was counted ten times or more. The genes are TRBV20-1 and TRBJ1-6; no definite D call. V was cut by 0 bases and J by 4 bases, with 13 bases left in between. Germline V gene sequence: CDR1 DFQATT, CDR2 SNEGSKA (reference sequence). The CDR3 has 16 residues. In DNA form, the CDR3 reads TGCAGTGCTAGAGATAGGGCGAATTCATATAATTCACCCCTCCACTTT. It yields the protein CSARDRANSYNSPLHF.

This clonotype appeared many times. The gene calls are TRBV12-3 or TRBV12-4 and TRBJ2-1; D is undetermined. The CDR3 has 12 residues. V was clipped by 6 bases and J by 9 bases, with 12 bases between them. This CDR3 reads CASSKRVGEQFF. For the CDR3, the DNA is TGTGCCAGCAGCAAAAGAGTGGGTGAGCAGTTCTTC.

This clonotype has a count of ten or more. Germline and junction disagree at one end, which may indicate a read error. The chain has TRBV12-3 or TRBV12-4 and TRBJ2-7; D is possibly TRBD1 (5 bases). The CDR3 is 13 residues long. CDR3 sequence reads: CASSLRGTYEQYF. CDR3 in DNA: TGCGCCAGCAGCTTAAGGGGCACCTACGAGCAGTACTTC.

The gene calls are TRBV2 and TRBJ2-1, with D unclear. The CDR3 is 14 amino acids. Germline-derived CDR1 and CDR2 are SNHLY and FYNNEI. The V gene lost 6 bases and the J gene lost 2 bases, with 11 bases spanning the gap. The CDR3 nucleotides are TGTGCCAGCAGGGACCCCTTCCCCTACAATGAGCAGTTCTTC. Translated, it gives CASRDPFPYNEQFF.

This clonotype has ten or more counts. The V gene is TRBV6-6, the J gene TRBJ1-1; D is ambiguous. This CDR3 comprises 16 residues. In germline, CDR1 is MNHNY, CDR2 SVGAGI (reference sequence). V lost 0 bases and J 3 bases, leaving 14 bases between the germline ends. The DNA for the CDR3 is TGTGCCAGCAGTTACTCCGAGACCGGGGAGGACACTGAAGCTTTCTTT. Its protein product is CASSYSETGEDTEAFF.

This clonotype was seen ten or more times. This chain uses TRBV6-1 with TRBJ1-5, with D perhaps TRBD1 (5 bases). V lost 6 bases and J 0 bases, leaving 12 bases between the germline ends. Germline V gene data show CDR1 as MNHNS and CDR2 as SASEGT. CDR3 length: 15 residues. The CDR3: CASRHGGGSNQPQHF. CDR3 DNA sequence: TGTGCCAGCAGACACGGGGGGGGTAGCAATCAGCCCCAGCATTTT.

This clonotype was seen at least ten times. The genes are TRBV5-1 and TRBJ2-7; either TRBD1 or TRBD2 may fit D (6 bases each). CDR3 size: 14 residues. The V gene lost 2 bases and the J gene lost 2 bases, with 11 bases spanning the gap. Germline lookup yields CDR1 SGHRS and CDR2 YFSETQ. The CDR3 is CASSFRGPPYEQYF. As DNA, the CDR3 is TGCGCCAGCAGCTTTCGGGGGCCTCCCTACGAGCAGTACTTC.

The table lists this clonotype with many counts. The V gene is TRBV11-2, the J gene TRBJ2-5, with D possibly TRBD2 on 6 matching bases. Germline values: CDR1 SGHAT, CDR2 FQNNGV. V lost 5 bases and J lost 4, with 14 bases in between. The CDR3 covers 14 residues. Written as DNA, the CDR3 is TGTGCCAGCAGCGCCCGAGGGAGGACAGAGACCCAGTACTTC. This translates into CASSARGRTETQYF.

This clonotype was counted many times. The chain's CDR3 is CASSRFRDSYGYTF. CDR3 sequence (DNA): TGTGCCAGCAGCCGGTTCAGGGACTCCTATGGCTACACCTTC. The chain uses TRBV11-2 and TRBJ1-2; D may be TRBD1 (5 bases). The CDR3 has 14 residues. The V gene's germline CDR1 is SGHAT and CDR2 FQNNGV. The V end was cut by 5 bases, the J end by 4 bases, with 14 bases between.

In its sample, this clonotype was seen many times. V usage is TRBV28 and J usage is TRBJ1-6, with D possibly matching TRBD1 (5 bases). Germline assignment: CDR1 MDHEN and CDR2 SYDVKM. V was shortened by 7 bases and J by 9 bases, with 13 bases between the two germline ends. The CDR3 has 13 amino acids. CDR3 loop: CASTREIISPLHF. The CDR3 DNA sequence: TGTGCCAGCACCAGGGAAATTATTTCACCCCTCCACTTT.